Here is one T cell receptor (beta chain) with its context. Antigen unknown. The sample originates from a study of CD8 T cells in ankylosing spondylitis. Notes on the study in general: Seven to nine highly homologous variants formed a TCR beta motif that appeared characteristic of ankylosing spondylitis blood. Disease-linked clones had a CD8+ phenotype and relatively low frequency in peripheral blood. In reactive arthritis synovial fluid and blood, some motif variants had been reported before. Matched ankylosing spondylitis synovial fluid reportedly contained a significantly enriched population of disease-linked clones.

Quantitative 5'-RACE with molecular barcodes generated TCR beta libraries. Each CDR3 protein is one row after TCRdb ran MiXCR on the 5' RACE reads. The sample has some 840,000 distinct CDR3 sequences; 12% are singletons. What was sequenced was blood, either unsorted or a sorted T cell fraction (not recorded which). The clonotype comes from a male donor with ankylosing spondylitis.

As DNA, the CDR3 is TGTGCCAGCAGCCCAGGAGTGGCTCAGGGGGAGCAGTACTTC. It yields the protein CASSPGVAQGEQYF. The chain recombines TRBV7-2 with TRBJ2-7; D perhaps matches TRBD1 (6 bases). CDR1 is SGHTA, CDR2 FQGNSA, per germline. The CDR3 extends over 14 amino acids. Trimming took 5 bases from V and 7 from J, leaving 18 bases between them.